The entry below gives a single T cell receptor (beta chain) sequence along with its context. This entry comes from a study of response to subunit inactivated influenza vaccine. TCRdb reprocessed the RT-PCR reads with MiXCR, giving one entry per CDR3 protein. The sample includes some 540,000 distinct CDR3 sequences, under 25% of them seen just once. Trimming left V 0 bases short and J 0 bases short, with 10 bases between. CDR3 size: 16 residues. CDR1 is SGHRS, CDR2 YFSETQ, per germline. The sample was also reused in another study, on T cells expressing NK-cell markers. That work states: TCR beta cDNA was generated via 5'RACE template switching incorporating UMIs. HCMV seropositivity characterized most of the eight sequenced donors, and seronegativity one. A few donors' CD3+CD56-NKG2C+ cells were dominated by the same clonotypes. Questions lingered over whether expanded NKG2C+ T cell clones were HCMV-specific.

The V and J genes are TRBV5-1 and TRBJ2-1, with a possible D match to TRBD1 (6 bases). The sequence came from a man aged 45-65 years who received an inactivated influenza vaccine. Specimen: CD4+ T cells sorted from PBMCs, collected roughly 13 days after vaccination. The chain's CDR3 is CASSLGTDFSYNEQFF. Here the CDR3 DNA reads TGCGCCAGCAGCTTGGGGACAGATTTCTCCTACAATGAGCAGTTCTTC.